Described below is a single T cell receptor beta chain sequence and its context. The sample comes from a study of blood T cell repertoires in COVID-19. Across the whole study: Acute-phase and convalescent COVID-19 samples originated in the United States, Italy and Spain. T cells, B-cell-depleted T cells, or PBMCs provided the cDNA or gDNA that served as material.

Germline values: CDR1 MNHNY, CDR2 SVGAGI (reference sequence). CDR3 length: 14 amino acids. V was clipped by 6 bases and J by 2 bases, with 13 bases between them. This table comes from immunoSEQ multiplex PCR, and its TCRdb copy is limited to in-frame clones, with some not included. The sample consists of around 70,000 clones, 85% to 90% of them appearing once. The sequence was collected from a man in his forties or fifties with acute or convalescent COVID-19. The chain uses TRBV6-6 and TRBJ1-1, with D perhaps matching TRBD1 (5 bases). The specimen was peripheral blood. The CDR3 is CASRPGFGNTEAFF. For the CDR3, the DNA is TGTGCCAGCAGACCAGGGTTCGGAAACACTGAAGCTTTCTTT.